The 3 T cell receptor beta chains given below trace back to one sample, sequenced in a study of cytomegalovirus exposure and HLA in healthy donors (dated 2017 in TCRdb). Libraries came from the immunoSEQ multiplex PCR assay. For the multiplex PCR, a mixture combining 60 forward primers for TCR Vbeta segments and 13 reverse primers for TCR Jbeta segments was used. In its TCRdb copy, this immuneACCESS table keeps in-frame sequences only and misses some clones. Where compared with another copy, unresolved V genes explain less than half of these, and the others have no known cause. The sample has tens of thousands of clones on record, roughly four fifths of them singletons. Of the sample, less than 7.5% is held by the ten largest clones. What was sequenced was PBMCs. The receptors shown here come from a man aged 45-60 years in good health and CMV-seronegative.

The chain links TRBV7-2 to TRBJ1-1; 7 nucleotides line up with TRBD1. V shed 4 bases and J 1 base; nucleotides not matched to a gene: 12. CDR3 size: 17 residues. Germline V gene data show CDR1 as SGHTA and CDR2 as FQGNSA. The CDR3, as DNA: TGTGCCAGCAGCTCCTCTTTTCGACAGGGAGGGAACACTGAAGCTTTCTTT. Translated, it gives CASSSSFRQGGNTEAFF. Using reference TRBV7-2 and TRBJ1-1 for the parts outside the CDR3, the full variable domain is GAGVSQSPSNKVTEKGKDVELRCDPISGHTALYWYRQSLGQGLEFLIYFQGNSAPDKSGLPSDRFSAERTGGSVSTLTIQRTQQEDSAVYLCASSSSFRQGGNTEAFFGQGTRLTVV.

This clone has just a few counts. The chain combines TRBV5-6 with TRBJ1-6; TRBD1 is a possible D gene (5 bases). Germline V gene data show CDR1 as SGHDT and CDR2 as YYEEEE. V was shortened by 0 bases and J by 7 bases, with 11 bases between the two germline ends. The CDR3 covers 15 residues. CDR3 DNA sequence: TGTGCCAGCAGCTTGGGCCAGGGAAGAAATTCACCCCTCCACTTT. Encoded protein: CASSLGQGRNSPLHF.

V gene TRBV30 combines with J gene TRBJ2-2; 8 nucleotides line up with TRBD2. This CDR3 spans 16 amino acids. CDR1 GTSNPN and CDR2 SVGIG come from the germline V gene (reference sequence). J was trimmed by 2 bases and V by 0 bases; bases with no gene match: 5. CDR3 sequence: CAWSVKRGGNTGELFF. The CDR3 bases are TGTGCCTGGAGTGTTAAACGGGGGGGCAACACCGGGGAGCTGTTTTTT.